The sequence of this TCR beta chain was determined in a study of OX40 agonist ivuxolimab in advanced cancers. About the study: Of the participants, approximately 36% had some prior anti-PD-1, anti-PD-L1 or anti-CTLA-4 therapy, which was allowed.

Germline loops: CDR1 GTSNPN, CDR2 SVGIG (reference sequence). The CDR3 sequence is 15 residues long. V gave up 2 bases and J gave up 6 bases; unmatched junction bases: 6. Libraries were prepared by immunoSEQ multiplex PCR; TCRdb keeps only in-frame clonotypes and omits some of them. The data hold about 15,000 clones, with around 65% observed a single time. The J gene is TRBJ2-3, the V gene TRBV30; 12 positions match TRBD2. The receptor was derived from an adult with an advanced solid tumor such as melanoma, head and neck, liver or kidney cancer. This specimen consisted of CD4+ or CD8+ T cells sorted from blood, obtained in a trial of the OX40 agonist ivuxolimab. The DNA for the CDR3 is TGTGCCTGGAGTCTCCTAGCGGGGGGGCCTGATACGCAGTATTTT. It translates to CAWSLLAGGPDTQYF.